This T cell receptor (beta chain) was found in a study of graft-versus-host responses after intestinal transplantation. The ends were cut back, 0 bases at V and 5 bases at J, with 11 bases in the middle. This CDR3 is built from 14 residues. Germline CDR1 and CDR2: SGHKS and YYEKEE (reference sequence). This table comes from immunoSEQ multiplex PCR, and its TCRdb copy is limited to in-frame clones, with some not included. In the table there are some 10,000 clones, roughly 29% of which are singletons. This clone is medium-sized in the sample. Responder CD3+CD4+ and CD3+CD8+ cells that were proliferating and CFSE-low were sorted after the reaction.

The chain is built from TRBV5-5 and TRBJ2-5; D call uncertain. The clonotype originates from a human patient who received an intestinal transplant. The sample here was alloreactive CD4+ T cells from a mixed lymphocyte reaction culture, taken before intestinal transplant. Subset here: CFSE-low proliferating T cells sorted from roughly six-day pre-transplant mixed lymphocyte reaction (GvH or HvG direction). In nucleotides, the CDR3 is TGTGCCAGCAGCTTGGACGCTTCGATGGAGACCCAGTACTTC. Translated: CASSLDASMETQYF.